This TCR beta chain was recovered during a study of T cells after yellow fever vaccination. This clonotype was seen more than once but under ten times. TCRdb fed the 5' RACE reads into MiXCR, producing one record per CDR3 protein. Among almost 600,000 distinct CDR3 sequences listed, approximately 13% were seen once. The V gene's germline CDR1 is GTSNPN and CDR2 SVGIG (reference sequence). The CDR3 consists of 13 residues. Trimming left V 5 bases short and J 13 bases short, with 21 bases between. The specimen comprised PBMCs, sampled on the day of the yellow fever booster vaccination. V gene TRBV30 combines with J gene TRBJ2-1, with unresolved D. The clonotype originates from a man younger than 40 who received the YFV17D yellow fever vaccine. CDR3 bases: TGTGCCTGGGAACCGCACCCTACTCTTGGACAGTTCTTC. It encodes CAWEPHPTLGQFF.